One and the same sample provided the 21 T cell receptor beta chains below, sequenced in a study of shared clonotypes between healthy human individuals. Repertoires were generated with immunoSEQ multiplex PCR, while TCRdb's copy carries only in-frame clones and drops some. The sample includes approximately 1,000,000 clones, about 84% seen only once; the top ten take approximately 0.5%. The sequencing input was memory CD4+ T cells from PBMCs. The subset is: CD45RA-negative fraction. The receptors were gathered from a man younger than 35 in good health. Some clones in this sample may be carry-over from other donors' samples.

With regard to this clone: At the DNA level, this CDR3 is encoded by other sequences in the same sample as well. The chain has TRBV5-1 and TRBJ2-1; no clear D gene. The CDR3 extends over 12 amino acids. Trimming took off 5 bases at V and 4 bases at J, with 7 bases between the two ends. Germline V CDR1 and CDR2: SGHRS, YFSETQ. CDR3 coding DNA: TGCGCCAGCAGTCTCAGTTACAATGAGCAGTTCTTC. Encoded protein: CASSLSYNEQFF. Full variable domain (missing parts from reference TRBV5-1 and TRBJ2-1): KAGVTQTPRYLIKTRGQQVTLSCSPISGHRSVSWYQQTPGQGLQFLFEYFSETQRNKGNFPGRFSGRQFSNSRSEMNVSTLELGDSALYLCASSLSYNEQFFGPGTRLTVL.

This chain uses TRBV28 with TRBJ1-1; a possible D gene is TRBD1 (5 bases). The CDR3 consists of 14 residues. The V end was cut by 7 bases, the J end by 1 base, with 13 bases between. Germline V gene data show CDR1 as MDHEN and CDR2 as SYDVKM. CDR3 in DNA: TGTGCCAGCACCTTGGACGGACAGAACACTGAAGCTTTCTTT. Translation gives CASTLDGQNTEAFF.

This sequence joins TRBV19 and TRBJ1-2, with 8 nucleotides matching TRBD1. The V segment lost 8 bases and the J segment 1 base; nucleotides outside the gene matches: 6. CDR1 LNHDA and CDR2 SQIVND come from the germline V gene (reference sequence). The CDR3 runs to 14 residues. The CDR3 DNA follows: TGTGCCAGTTCGACAGGGGTCAATAACTATGGCTACACCTTC. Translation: CASSTGVNNYGYTF.

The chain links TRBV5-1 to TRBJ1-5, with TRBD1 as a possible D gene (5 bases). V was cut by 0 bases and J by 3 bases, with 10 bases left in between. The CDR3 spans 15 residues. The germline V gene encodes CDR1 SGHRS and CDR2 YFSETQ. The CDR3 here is CASSLAGGINQPQHF. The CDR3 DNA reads TGCGCCAGCAGCTTGGCCGGGGGGATCAATCAGCCCCAGCATTTT.

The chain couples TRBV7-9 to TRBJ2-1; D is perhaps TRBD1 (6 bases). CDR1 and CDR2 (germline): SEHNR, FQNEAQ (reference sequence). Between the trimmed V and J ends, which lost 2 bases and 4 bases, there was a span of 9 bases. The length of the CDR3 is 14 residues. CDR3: CASSLTDRYNEQFF. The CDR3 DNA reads TGTGCCAGCAGCTTAACGGACAGATACAATGAGCAGTTCTTC.

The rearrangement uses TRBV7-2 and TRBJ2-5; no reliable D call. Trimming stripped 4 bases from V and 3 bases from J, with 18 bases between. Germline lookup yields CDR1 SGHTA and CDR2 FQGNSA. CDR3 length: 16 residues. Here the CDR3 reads CASSSPPGHREETQYF. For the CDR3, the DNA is TGTGCCAGCAGCTCACCCCCGGGCCACCGGGAAGAGACCCAGTACTTC.

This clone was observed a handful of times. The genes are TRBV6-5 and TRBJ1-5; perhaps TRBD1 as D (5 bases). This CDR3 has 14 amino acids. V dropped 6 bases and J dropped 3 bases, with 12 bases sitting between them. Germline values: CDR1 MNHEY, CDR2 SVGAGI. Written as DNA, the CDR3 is TGTGCCAGCAGGGTAGCAGGGCCCAATCAGCCCCAGCATTTT. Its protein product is CASRVAGPNQPQHF.

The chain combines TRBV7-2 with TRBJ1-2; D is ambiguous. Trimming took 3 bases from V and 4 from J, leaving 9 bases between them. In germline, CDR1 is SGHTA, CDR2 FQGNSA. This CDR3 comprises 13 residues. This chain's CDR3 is CASSFVAAYGYTF. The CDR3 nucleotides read TGTGCCAGCAGCTTCGTAGCAGCCTATGGCTACACCTTC.

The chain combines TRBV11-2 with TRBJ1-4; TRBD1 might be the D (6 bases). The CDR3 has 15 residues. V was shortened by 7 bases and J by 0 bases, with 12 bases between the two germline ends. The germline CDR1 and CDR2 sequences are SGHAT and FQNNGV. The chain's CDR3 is CASTLNRATNEKLFF. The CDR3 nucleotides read TGTGCCAGCACTTTGAACAGGGCAACTAATGAAAAACTGTTTTTT. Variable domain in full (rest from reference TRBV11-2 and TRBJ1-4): EAGVAQSPRYKIIEKRQSVAFWCNPISGHATLYWYQQILGQGPKLLIQFQNNGVVDDSQLPKDRFSAERLKGVDSTLKIQPAKLEDSAVYLCASTLNRATNEKLFFGSGTQLSVL.

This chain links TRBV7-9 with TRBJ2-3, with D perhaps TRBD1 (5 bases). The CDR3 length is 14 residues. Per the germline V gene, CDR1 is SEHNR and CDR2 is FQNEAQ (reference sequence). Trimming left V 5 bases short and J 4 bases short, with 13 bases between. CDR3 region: CASSPRGLADTQYF. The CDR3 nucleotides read TGTGCCAGCAGCCCAAGGGGTTTGGCAGATACGCAGTATTTT.

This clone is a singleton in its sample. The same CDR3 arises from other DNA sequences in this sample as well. The CDR3 region is CASSPRLAGRNEQFF. The CDR3 bases are TGTGCCAGCTCACCAAGGCTAGCGGGGCGCAATGAGCAGTTCTTC. This chain links TRBV18 with TRBJ2-1; 9 bases line up with TRBD2. The trim removed 2 bases at V and 6 bases at J, leaving 5 bases unmatched. Germline assignment: CDR1 KGHSH and CDR2 LQKENI. CDR3 size: 15 residues.

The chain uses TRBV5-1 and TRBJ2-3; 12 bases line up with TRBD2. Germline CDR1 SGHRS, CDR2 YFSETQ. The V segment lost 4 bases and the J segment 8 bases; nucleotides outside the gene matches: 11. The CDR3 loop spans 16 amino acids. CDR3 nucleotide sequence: TGCGCCAGCAGCCTAGGACTAGCGGGAAATGAGGTTACGCAGTATTTT. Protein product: CASSLGLAGNEVTQYF. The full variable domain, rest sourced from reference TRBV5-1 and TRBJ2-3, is KAGVTQTPRYLIKTRGQQVTLSCSPISGHRSVSWYQQTPGQGLQFLFEYFSETQRNKGNFPGRFSGRQFSNSRSEMNVSTLELGDSALYLCASSLGLAGNEVTQYFGPGTRLTVL.

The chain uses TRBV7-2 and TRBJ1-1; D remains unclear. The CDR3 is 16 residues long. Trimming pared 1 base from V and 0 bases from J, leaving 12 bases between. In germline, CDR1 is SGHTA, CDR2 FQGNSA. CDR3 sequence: CASSLGRLYMNTEAFF. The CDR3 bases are TGTGCCAGCAGCTTAGGACGTCTGTACATGAACACTGAAGCTTTCTTT.

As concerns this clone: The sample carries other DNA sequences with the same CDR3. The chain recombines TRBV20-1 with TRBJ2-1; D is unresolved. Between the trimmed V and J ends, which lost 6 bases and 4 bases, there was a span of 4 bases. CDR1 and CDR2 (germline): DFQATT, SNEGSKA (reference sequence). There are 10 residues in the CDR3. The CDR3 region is CSAEYNEQFF. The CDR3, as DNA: TGCAGTGCGGAATACAATGAGCAGTTCTTC.

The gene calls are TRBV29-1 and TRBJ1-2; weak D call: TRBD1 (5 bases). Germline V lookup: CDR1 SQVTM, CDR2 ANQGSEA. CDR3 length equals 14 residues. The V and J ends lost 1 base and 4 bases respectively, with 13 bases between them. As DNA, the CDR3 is TGCAGCGTTGAAGCAGGGCTAACATCCTATGGCTACACCTTC. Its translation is CSVEAGLTSYGYTF.

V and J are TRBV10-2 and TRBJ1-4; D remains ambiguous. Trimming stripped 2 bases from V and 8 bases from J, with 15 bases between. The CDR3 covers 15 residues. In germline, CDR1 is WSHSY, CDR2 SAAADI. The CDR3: CASSEIRRVGEKLFF. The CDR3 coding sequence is TGCGCCAGCAGTGAGATCCGAAGGGTTGGCGAAAAACTGTTTTTT.

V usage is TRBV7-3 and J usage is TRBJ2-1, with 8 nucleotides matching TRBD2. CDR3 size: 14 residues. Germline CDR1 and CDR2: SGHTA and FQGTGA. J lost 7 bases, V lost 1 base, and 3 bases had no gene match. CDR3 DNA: TGTGCCAGCAGCTTAAGGGCTAGCGGGAATGAGCAGTTCTTC. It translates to CASSLRASGNEQFF.

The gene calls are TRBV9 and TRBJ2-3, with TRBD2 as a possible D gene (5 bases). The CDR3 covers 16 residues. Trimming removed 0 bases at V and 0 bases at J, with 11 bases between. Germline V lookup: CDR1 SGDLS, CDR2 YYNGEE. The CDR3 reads CASSVVASLSTDTQYF. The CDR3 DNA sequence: TGTGCCAGCAGCGTAGTGGCTAGCCTTAGCACAGATACGCAGTATTTT.

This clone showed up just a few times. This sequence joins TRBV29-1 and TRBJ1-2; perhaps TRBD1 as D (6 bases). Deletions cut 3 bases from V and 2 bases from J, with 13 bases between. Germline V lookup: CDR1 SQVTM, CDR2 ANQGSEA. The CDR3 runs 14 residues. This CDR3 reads CSVDATGKNYGYTF. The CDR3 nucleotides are TGCAGCGTTGACGCGACAGGAAAGAACTATGGCTACACCTTC. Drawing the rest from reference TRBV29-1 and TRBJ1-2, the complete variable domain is SAVISQKPSRDICQRGTSLTIQCQVDSQVTMMFWYRQQPGQSLTLIATANQGSEATYESGFVIDKFPISRPNLTFSTLTVSNMSPEDSSIYLCSVDATGKNYGYTFGSGTRLTVV.

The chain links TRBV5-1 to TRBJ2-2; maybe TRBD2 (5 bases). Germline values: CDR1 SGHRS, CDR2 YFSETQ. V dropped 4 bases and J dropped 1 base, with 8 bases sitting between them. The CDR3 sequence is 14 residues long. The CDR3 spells CASSAEGNTGELFF. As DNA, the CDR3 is TGCGCCAGCAGCGCCGAGGGGAACACCGGGGAGCTGTTTTTT.

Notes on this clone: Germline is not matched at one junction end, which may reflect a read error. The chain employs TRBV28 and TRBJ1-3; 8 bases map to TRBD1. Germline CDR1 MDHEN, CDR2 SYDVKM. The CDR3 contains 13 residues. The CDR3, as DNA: TGTGCCAGCAGTGGAGGGACAGGCGAAAAATCGCGGTTT. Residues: CASSGGTGEKSRF.